This TCR beta chain is drawn from a study of blood T cell repertoires in COVID-19. The overall study: Samples came from the United States, Italy and Spain, spanning acute and convalescent COVID-19. T cells, B-cell-depleted T cells, or PBMCs provided the cDNA or gDNA that served as material.

Trimming cost V 5 bases and J 5 bases, with 12 bases left between them. CDR1 is SNHLY, CDR2 FYNNEI, per germline. The CDR3 has 13 residues. Per the original data handling: Scientists estimated how many nucleated cells there were by amplifying reference gene primers. TCRdb's copy holds only in-frame clones and misses some; the assay was immunoSEQ multiplex PCR. That table gives V, J and clone size, and the DNA gave D and trimming. The data show 45,000 to 60,000 clones, 80% to 90% seen once. What was sequenced was peripheral blood. This chain links TRBV2 with TRBJ1-1; D possibly corresponds to TRBD1 (5 bases). The sequence came from a man aged 60 to 69 with acute or convalescent COVID-19. The CDR3 sequence is CASSRGERTEAFF. CDR3 DNA: TGTGCCAGCAGTAGGGGTGAGAGGACTGAAGCTTTCTTT.